The rows below give T cell receptor beta chains drawn from one sample of a study of beta chain features in type 1 diabetes. Produced via immunoSEQ multiplex PCR; TCRdb's table is partial and in-frame only. This sample yields about 360,000 clones, of which approximately 12% are seen a single time; 0.008% to 0.011% belongs to the top ten. Sequencing was performed on naive CD4+ T cells from blood. The receptors were sampled from a woman aged 18-29 years with type 1 diabetes. CDR3s include the opening cysteine and the closing phenylalanine or tryptophan. A D gene is named only where the DNA matches it firmly. Not all rows give a size; the values are once, few, many and, for expanded clones, a class.

D gene: -; J gene: TRBJ2-1; clone size: -; V gene: TRBV28; CDR3 protein: CASSFLNEQFF; CDR3 DNA: TGTGCCAGCAGTTTTTTAAATGAGCAGTTCTTC
D gene: -; J gene: TRBJ1-5; clone size: -; V gene: TRBV7-9; CDR3 protein: CASRERAYSNQPQHF; CDR3 DNA: TGTGCCAGCAGGGAGAGGGCTTATAGCAATCAGCCCCAGCATTTT
D gene: TRBD1; J gene: TRBJ1-2; clone size: -; V gene: TRBV5-4; CDR3 protein: CASSPPRGLTDYGYTF; CDR3 DNA: TGTGCCAGCAGCCCTCCCAGGGGGCTTACTGACTATGGCTACACCTTC
D gene: TRBD2; J gene: TRBJ2-6; clone size: -; V gene: TRBV27; CDR3 protein: CASSLLAGGLRGANVLTF; CDR3 DNA: TGTGCCAGCAGTTTGCTAGCGGGGGGTCTCAGGGGGGCCAACGTCCTGACTTTC
D gene: -; J gene: TRBJ2-1; clone size: few; V gene: TRBV11-2; CDR3 protein: CASGIQPFYNEQFF; CDR3 DNA: TGTGCCAGCGGTATACAGCCCTTTTACAATGAGCAGTTCTTC
D gene: TRBD1; J gene: TRBJ1-2; clone size: -; V gene: TRBV28; CDR3 protein: CASSAGGGLGGYTF; CDR3 DNA: TGTGCCAGCAGTGCAGGGGGCGGTTTAGGTGGCTACACCTTC
D gene: -; J gene: TRBJ2-2; clone size: -; V gene: TRBV11-2; CDR3 protein: CASSPIRGGELFF; CDR3 DNA: TGTGCCAGCAGCCCGATTCGGGGCGGGGAGCTGTTTTTT
D gene: -; J gene: TRBJ2-1; clone size: -; V gene: TRBV7-2; CDR3 protein: CASSLLVNEQFF; CDR3 DNA: TGTGCCAGCAGCTTACTAGTGAATGAGCAGTTCTTC
D gene: -; J gene: TRBJ2-7; clone size: few; V gene: TRBV7-8; CDR3 protein: CASSLAGGAYEQYF; CDR3 DNA: TGTGCCAGCAGCTTAGCTGGCGGGGCCTACGAGCAGTACTTC
D gene: -; J gene: TRBJ2-5; clone size: few; V gene: TRBV6-5; CDR3 protein: CASSYGSRQETQYF; CDR3 DNA: TGTGCCAGCAGTTACGGGAGCCGGCAAGAGACCCAGTACTTC
D gene: TRBD2; J gene: TRBJ2-1; clone size: few; V gene: TRBV5-1; CDR3 protein: CASRSTGTRRYNEQFF; CDR3 DNA: TGCGCCAGCAGATCTACCGGGACTAGAAGATACAATGAGCAGTTCTTC
D gene: -; J gene: TRBJ1-2; clone size: -; V gene: TRBV6-6; CDR3 protein: CASSYEGNYGYTF; CDR3 DNA: TGTGCCAGCAGTTACGAGGGTAACTATGGCTACACCTTC
D gene: -; J gene: TRBJ2-2; clone size: few; V gene: TRBV5-1; CDR3 protein: CASSQSPANTGELFF; CDR3 DNA: TGCGCCAGCAGCCAAAGCCCCGCGAACACCGGGGAGCTGTTTTTT
D gene: -; J gene: TRBJ2-1; clone size: few; V gene: TRBV9; CDR3 protein: CASSVQQSTGNEQFF; CDR3 DNA: TGTGCCAGCAGCGTACAACAGTCAACGGGAAATGAGCAGTTCTTC
D gene: -; J gene: TRBJ1-5; clone size: -; V gene: TRBV1; CDR3 protein: CTSTCTGTGSLAQHF; CDR3 DNA: TGCACCAGCACCTGTACCGGGACAGGGTCCTTGGCCCAGCATTTT
D gene: TRBD1; J gene: TRBJ1-1; clone size: -; V gene: TRBV30; CDR3 protein: CAWTSGGGRNTEAFF; CDR3 DNA: TGTGCCTGGACCTCAGGGGGCGGGAGGAACACTGAAGCTTTCTTT
D gene: -; J gene: TRBJ2-7; clone size: -; V gene: TRBV30; CDR3 protein: CAWSTRGFVQYF; CDR3 DNA: TGTGCCTGGAGTACAAGGGGTTTTGTGCAGTACTTC
D gene: -; J gene: TRBJ2-6; clone size: -; V gene: TRBV5-4; CDR3 protein: CASSQDLGTGANVLTF; CDR3 DNA: TGCGCCAGCAGCCAAGATCTAGGTACTGGGGCCAACGTCCTGACTTTC
D gene: -; J gene: TRBJ1-1; clone size: -; V gene: TRBV5-6; CDR3 protein: CAGSVTGNTEAFF; CDR3 DNA: TGTGCCGGGTCAGTGACAGGGAACACTGAAGCTTTCTTT
D gene: -; J gene: TRBJ2-1; clone size: few; V gene: TRBV7-9; CDR3 protein: CASSLGNNEQFF; CDR3 DNA: TGTGCCAGCAGCTTAGGTAACAATGAGCAGTTCTTC
D gene: TRBD1; J gene: TRBJ2-1; clone size: -; V gene: TRBV28; CDR3 protein: CASSTGGTYNEQFF; CDR3 DNA: TGTGCCAGCAGTACAGGGGGTACCTACAATGAGCAGTTCTTC
D gene: -; J gene: TRBJ1-5; clone size: -; V gene: TRBV7-2; CDR3 protein: CASSPDRNQPQHF; CDR3 DNA: TGTGCCAGCAGCCCTGACAGAAATCAGCCCCAGCATTTT
D gene: -; J gene: TRBJ2-7; clone size: few; V gene: TRBV5-1; CDR3 protein: CASSSSRSPTEYF; CDR3 DNA: TGCGCCAGCAGCTCCTCGAGGAGCCCTACGGAGTACTTC
D gene: -; J gene: TRBJ2-2; clone size: -; V gene: TRBV4-3; CDR3 protein: CASSQDYPGELFF; CDR3 DNA: TGCGCCAGCAGCCAAGATTATCCCGGGGAGCTGTTTTTT
D gene: TRBD1; J gene: TRBJ1-2; clone size: few; V gene: TRBV19; CDR3 protein: CASSTSGTGSYGYTF; CDR3 DNA: TGTGCCAGTAGTACCTCCGGGACAGGGTCCTATGGCTACACCTTC
D gene: -; J gene: TRBJ2-7; clone size: few; V gene: TRBV5-4; CDR3 protein: CASSLEQGSPYEQYF; CDR3 DNA: TGTGCCAGCAGCTTGGAACAGGGTTCCCCCTACGAGCAGTACTTC
D gene: TRBD2; J gene: TRBJ2-7; clone size: few; V gene: TRBV15; CDR3 protein: CATSLEIAGGPYEQYF; CDR3 DNA: TGTGCCACCAGCCTAGAGATAGCGGGAGGCCCCTACGAGCAGTACTTC
D gene: -; J gene: TRBJ2-2; clone size: -; V gene: TRBV7-2; CDR3 protein: CASSLAIRGGELFF; CDR3 DNA: TGTGCCAGCAGCTTAGCTATCCGGGGCGGGGAGCTGTTTTTT
D gene: TRBD2; J gene: TRBJ2-1; clone size: -; V gene: TRBV4-1; CDR3 protein: CASSQPRLAGGSNEQFF; CDR3 DNA: TGCGCCAGCAGCCAACCAAGACTAGCGGGAGGGAGCAATGAGCAGTTCTTC
D gene: TRBD1; J gene: TRBJ2-7; clone size: -; V gene: TRBV4-3; CDR3 protein: CASSQDPSQTGTGGVEQYF; CDR3 DNA: TGCGCCAGCAGCCAAGATCCTAGCCAAACCGGGACAGGGGGCGTCGAGCAGTACTTC
D gene: -; J gene: TRBJ1-2; clone size: -; V gene: TRBV4-1; CDR3 protein: CASSQVGRRYTF; CDR3 DNA: TGCGCCAGCAGCCAAGTGGGCAGGAGGTACACCTTC
D gene: -; J gene: TRBJ2-5; clone size: -; V gene: TRBV5-6; CDR3 protein: CASSLYETQYF; CDR3 DNA: TGTGCCAGCAGCTTGTATGAGACCCAGTACTTC
D gene: TRBD2; J gene: TRBJ2-5; clone size: -; V gene: TRBV29-1; CDR3 protein: CSAGTSGRVETQYF; CDR3 DNA: TGCAGCGCCGGGACTAGCGGGAGAGTGGAGACCCAGTACTTC
D gene: -; J gene: TRBJ1-3; clone size: -; V gene: TRBV9; CDR3 protein: CASSRSRGAWGGNTIYF; CDR3 DNA: TGTGCCAGCAGCCGGAGTCGTGGGGCCTGGGGAGGAAACACCATATATTTT
D gene: TRBD2; J gene: TRBJ2-1; clone size: -; V gene: TRBV19; CDR3 protein: CASRPGTSGNEQFF; CDR3 DNA: TGTGCCAGTAGGCCCGGGACTAGCGGCAATGAGCAGTTCTTC
D gene: -; J gene: TRBJ1-1; clone size: few; V gene: TRBV5-1; CDR3 protein: CASREQGNTEAFF; CDR3 DNA: TGCGCCAGCAGAGAACAGGGGAACACTGAAGCTTTCTTT
D gene: TRBD1; J gene: TRBJ1-4; clone size: -; V gene: TRBV6-6; CDR3 protein: CASSSGTGREKLFF; CDR3 DNA: TGTGCCAGCAGTTCCGGGACAGGGCGGGAAAAACTGTTTTTT
D gene: TRBD1; J gene: TRBJ1-4; clone size: few; V gene: TRBV9; CDR3 protein: CASSVGATGNEKLFF; CDR3 DNA: TGTGCCAGCAGCGTAGGCGCGACAGGGAATGAAAAACTGTTTTTT
D gene: TRBD1; J gene: TRBJ2-7; clone size: few; V gene: TRBV2; CDR3 protein: CASRRQGYEQYF; CDR3 DNA: TGTGCCAGCCGCAGACAGGGCTACGAGCAGTACTTC
D gene: -; J gene: TRBJ2-2; clone size: -; V gene: TRBV4-3; CDR3 protein: CASSLGGASGNTGELFF; CDR3 DNA: TGCGCCAGCAGCCTGGGGGGGGCTAGCGGGAACACCGGGGAGCTGTTTTTT
D gene: TRBD1; J gene: TRBJ1-2; clone size: -; V gene: TRBV9; CDR3 protein: CASSPMTGLGYGYTF; CDR3 DNA: TGTGCCAGCAGCCCCATGACAGGGCTGGGCTATGGCTACACCTTC
D gene: -; J gene: TRBJ2-1; clone size: few; V gene: TRBV19; CDR3 protein: CASQKSGNEQFF; CDR3 DNA: TGTGCCAGTCAGAAAAGCGGGAATGAGCAGTTCTTC
D gene: -; J gene: TRBJ2-3; clone size: -; V gene: TRBV7-9; CDR3 protein: CASSYSPRPRGTDTQYF; CDR3 DNA: TGTGCCAGCAGCTACTCCCCTCGCCCGAGGGGCACAGATACGCAGTATTTT
D gene: -; J gene: TRBJ2-3; clone size: -; V gene: TRBV15; CDR3 protein: CATSRDKQPDTQYF; CDR3 DNA: TGTGCCACCAGCAGAGATAAACAGCCAGATACGCAGTATTTT
D gene: TRBD1; J gene: TRBJ2-3; clone size: few; V gene: TRBV6-5; CDR3 protein: CASKITRDRADTQYF; CDR3 DNA: TGTGCCAGCAAAATAACCCGGGACAGGGCAGATACGCAGTATTTT
D gene: -; J gene: TRBJ2-5; clone size: -; V gene: TRBV28; CDR3 protein: CASSSDSFTQYF; CDR3 DNA: TGTGCCAGCAGTTCGGACAGTTTTACCCAGTACTTC
D gene: TRBD1; J gene: TRBJ1-1; clone size: few; V gene: TRBV9; CDR3 protein: CASSVDRAGTEAFF; CDR3 DNA: TGTGCCAGCAGCGTCGACAGGGCCGGGACTGAAGCTTTCTTT
D gene: TRBD1; J gene: TRBJ2-1; clone size: few; V gene: TRBV5-4; CDR3 protein: CASSPPDRAQQFF; CDR3 DNA: TGTGCCAGCAGCCCGCCCGACAGGGCTCAGCAGTTCTTC
D gene: TRBD1; J gene: TRBJ1-2; clone size: -; V gene: TRBV28; CDR3 protein: CASSAWTGQGYTF; CDR3 DNA: TGTGCCAGCAGCGCCTGGACAGGACAAGGCTACACCTTC
D gene: -; J gene: TRBJ1-4; clone size: -; V gene: TRBV7-2; CDR3 protein: CASSTRQPGVLFF; CDR3 DNA: TGTGCCAGCAGCACGAGACAGCCGGGGGTCCTGTTTTTT
D gene: TRBD1; J gene: TRBJ2-1; clone size: -; V gene: TRBV5-1; CDR3 protein: CASSALGDRVGNEQFF; CDR3 DNA: TGCGCCAGCAGCGCCCTAGGGGACAGGGTGGGGAATGAGCAGTTCTTC
D gene: TRBD1; J gene: TRBJ1-2; clone size: -; V gene: TRBV9; CDR3 protein: CASTRTGGADYGYTF; CDR3 DNA: TGTGCCAGCACCCGGACAGGGGGAGCGGACTATGGCTACACCTTC
D gene: -; J gene: TRBJ1-1; clone size: -; V gene: TRBV18; CDR3 protein: CASSPPSMNTEAFF; CDR3 DNA: TGTGCCAGCTCACCACCGTCCATGAACACTGAAGCTTTCTTT
D gene: -; J gene: TRBJ2-7; clone size: -; V gene: TRBV5-6; CDR3 protein: CASSLDGLLVF; CDR3 DNA: TGTGCCAGCAGCTTGGACGGACTTCTTGTCTTC
D gene: -; J gene: TRBJ2-3; clone size: few; V gene: TRBV12-5; CDR3 protein: CASGLGRGADTQYF; CDR3 DNA: TGTGCTAGTGGTTTGGGCAGGGGTGCGGATACGCAGTATTTT